The T cell receptor beta chain under discussion was sequenced for a study of cytomegalovirus exposure and HLA in healthy donors. Regarding the study as a whole: The study designated around 150 TCR beta chains cytomegalovirus-associated.

The germline V gene has CDR1 MNHEY and CDR2 SVGAGI. J gave up 4 bases and V 6 bases, and 8 bases lay outside the gene matches. The CDR3 spans 15 residues. Researchers ran the PCR with 60 Vbeta and 13 Jbeta primers. Method: immunoSEQ multiplex PCR; TCRdb's copy keeps in-frame clones and lacks some. The sample yields a few hundred thousand clones, around 80% seen once. Comment on this clone: Its matching antigen is unknown.

The sequence derives from a woman aged 60-70 years in good health and CMV-seropositive. Material: PBMCs. The chain has TRBV6-5 and TRBJ2-3; 9 nucleotides line up with TRBD2. CDR3 region: CASSRGLAKADTQYF. DNA of the CDR3: TGTGCCAGCAGCCGTGGACTAGCGAAAGCAGATACGCAGTATTTT.